These 20 T cell receptor beta chains originate from one sample sequenced in a study of blood T cell repertoires in COVID-19. The table came from immunoSEQ multiplex PCR; TCRdb's copy has only in-frame clones and leaves some out. The sample gives about 46,000 clones, 70% to 90% of which show up once; around 3.3% is in the top ten. Sequencing was carried out using PBMCs or T cells enriched from blood (not recorded which). The origin of the receptors is a woman aged 50 to 65 who had recovered from COVID-19.

The rearrangement joins TRBV18 to TRBJ2-7; TRBD1 might be the D (6 bases). Germline V lookup: CDR1 KGHSH, CDR2 LQKENI. V was trimmed by 4 bases and J by 6 bases, leaving 16 bases between them. The CDR3 is 14 residues long. This CDR3 is CASSLLTGISEQYF. The CDR3 DNA reads as TGTGCCAGCTCACTTTTGACAGGAATCTCCGAGCAGTACTTC.

In this sample, this clone turned up once. V and J are TRBV5-4 and TRBJ2-2; 7 bases align to TRBD1. Germline V lookup: CDR1 SGHNT, CDR2 YYREEE (reference sequence). After removal of 0 bases from V and 7 bases from J, the junction contained 6 bases not matched to a gene. The CDR3 covers 15 residues. The CDR3 nucleotides read TGTGCCAGCAGCTTGGAGGGGGCGGTATTCGGGGAGCTGTTTTTT. Its translation is CASSLEGAVFGELFF.

The chain links TRBV5-4 to TRBJ2-7; 8 positions agree with TRBD1. With 1 base clipped from V and 5 bases from J, the junction kept 2 bases outside the gene matches. There are 13 residues in the CDR3. Germline CDR1 and CDR2: SGHNT and YYREEE (reference sequence). The CDR3 here is CASSLWTGNEQYF. The CDR3 region has the DNA TGTGCCAGCAGCTTGTGGACAGGGAACGAGCAGTACTTC. The full variable domain, in which reference TRBV5-4 and TRBJ2-7 provide the parts outside the CDR3, is ETGVTQSPTHLIKTRGQQVTLRCSSQSGHNTVSWYQQALGQGPQFIFQYYREEENGRGNFPPRFSGLQFPNYSSELNVNALELDDSALYLCASSLWTGNEQYFGPGTRLTVT.

V is TRBV6-5 and J is TRBJ2-6; the D is unclear. CDR1 MNHEY and CDR2 SVGAGI come from the germline V gene. V was shortened by 4 bases and J by 0 bases, with 7 bases between the two germline ends. The CDR3 extends over 15 amino acids. The CDR3 DNA is TGTGCCAGCAGTTCGCGGCGCTCTGGGGCCAACGTCCTGACTTTC. Translating it yields CASSSRRSGANVLTF.

The rearrangement links TRBV4-3 to TRBJ1-2; 7 bases map to TRBD1. CDR1 is LGHNA, CDR2 YSLEER, per germline. This CDR3 region has 15 residues. Trimming at V came to 3 bases and at J to 1 base, leaving 5 bases not matched to a gene. The CDR3 protein is CASSHDTGDNYGYTF. For the CDR3, the DNA is TGCGCCAGCAGCCATGATACAGGGGATAACTATGGCTACACCTTC.

The chain couples TRBV6-5 to TRBJ2-2; 8 bases fit TRBD2. The CDR3 is 15 residues long. Per germline, CDR1 MNHEY and CDR2 SVGAGI. V dropped 6 bases and J dropped 6; count of bases not matched to a gene: 9. The CDR3 sequence is CASSTTSGAAGELFF. For the CDR3, the DNA is TGTGCCAGCAGCACTACTAGCGGCGCGGCCGGGGAGCTGTTTTTT.

V gene TRBV2 combines with J gene TRBJ2-1; 13 bases fit TRBD2. The CDR3 is 16 residues long. Germline assignment: CDR1 SNHLY and CDR2 FYNNEI. The V segment lost 6 bases and the J segment 4 bases; nucleotides outside the gene matches: 6. CDR3 bases: TGTGCCAGCAGCGCTACTAGCGGGGGGGCTTACAATGAGCAGTTCTTC. Protein: CASSATSGGAYNEQFF. Full variable domain (rest looked up from reference TRBV2 and TRBJ2-1): EPEVTQTPSHQVTQMGQEVILRCVPISNHLYFYWYRQILGQKVEFLVSFYNNEISEKSEIFDDQFSVERPDGSNFTLKIRSTKLEDSAMYFCASSATSGGAYNEQFFGPGTRLTVL.

The chain links TRBV19 to TRBJ1-6, with D uncertain. In germline, CDR1 is LNHDA, CDR2 SQIVND (reference sequence). The CDR3 is 13 residues long. V lost 4 bases, J lost 7 bases, and 8 bases lay in between. This CDR3 reads CASSNTENSPLHF. The DNA for the CDR3 is TGTGCCAGTAGTAATACTGAGAATTCACCCCTCCACTTT.

The chain employs TRBV3-1 (or the pseudogene TRBV3-2) and TRBJ1-5; D remains unclear. CDR3 length: 15 residues. CDR1 and CDR2 (germline): LGHDT, YNNKEL (reference sequence). V lost 5 bases, J lost 4 bases, and 15 bases lay in between. Here the CDR3 reads CASSNQQIPNQPQHF. The CDR3 bases are TGTGCCAGCAGCAACCAACAGATTCCGAATCAGCCCCAGCATTTT.

This chain links TRBV4-3 with TRBJ1-2, with D tentatively TRBD1 (6 bases). The ends were cut back, 2 bases at V and 2 bases at J, with 12 bases in the middle. Germline CDR1 reads LGHNA; CDR2 reads YSLEER. The CDR3 covers 15 residues. Written as DNA, the CDR3 is TGCGCCAGCAGCCAATCCTCGACAGGAAACTATGGCTACACCTTC. Protein product: CASSQSSTGNYGYTF.

V usage is TRBV28 and J usage is TRBJ2-1; 8 nucleotides align to TRBD2. Germline V gene sequence: CDR1 MDHEN, CDR2 SYDVKM. The CDR3 sequence is 20 residues long. J lost 5 bases, V lost 8 bases, and 26 bases had no gene match. The CDR3 region has the DNA TGTGCCAGCCTAAATGGCGGTAGCGGGATAGTAAGAAGGATCCACAATGAGCAGTTCTTC. Protein product: CASLNGGSGIVRRIHNEQFF.

The chain couples TRBV28 to TRBJ2-5, with 8 bases matching TRBD1. J lost 0 bases, V lost 3 bases, and 12 bases had no gene match. Germline V gene data show CDR1 as MDHEN and CDR2 as SYDVKM. This CDR3 has 18 residues. DNA for the CDR3: TGTGCCAGCAGTTTCGTGCCCCCCGGGACAGGTGACCAAGAGACCCAGTACTTC. It is translated as CASSFVPPGTGDQETQYF.

The CDR3 sequence: CASSTSGGSTDTQYF. The CDR3 nucleotides read TGTGCCAGTAGTACTAGCGGGGGTTCCACAGATACGCAGTATTTT. The chain links TRBV19 to TRBJ2-3; TRBD2 matches at 10 bases. CDR3 length: 15 amino acids. The V gene's germline CDR1 is LNHDA and CDR2 SQIVND (reference sequence). J gave up 2 bases and V 4 bases, and 3 bases lay outside the gene matches.

The chain employs TRBV7-9 and TRBJ2-7; the D gene is possibly TRBD2 (6 bases). The germline V gene has CDR1 SEHNR and CDR2 FQNEAQ (reference sequence). The ends were cut back, 2 bases at V and 6 bases at J, with 17 bases in the middle. The CDR3 covers 15 residues. The CDR3 DNA reads TGTGCCAGCAGCTTACAGGGACTCGATGCAGCCGAGCAGTACTTC. Residues: CASSLQGLDAAEQYF.

The chain employs TRBV3-1 (or the pseudogene TRBV3-2) and TRBJ2-3; possibly TRBD1 for D (6 bases). CDR3 length: 14 amino acids. Trimming took off 1 base at V and 4 bases at J, with 9 bases between the two ends. CDR1 and CDR2 (germline): LGHDT, YNNKEL (reference sequence). CDR3 nucleotides: TGTGCCAGCAGCCAAGGCAACAGGGCAGATACGCAGTATTTT. Amino acid sequence: CASSQGNRADTQYF.

The chain carries TRBV6-2 or TRBV6-3 and TRBJ1-1; TRBD1 might be the D (6 bases). The V gene's germline CDR1 is MNHEY and CDR2 SVGEGT. This CDR3 contains 16 residues. Between the trimmed V and J ends, which lost 4 bases and 4 bases, there was a span of 19 bases. CDR3 sequence: CASSSGGRREATEAFF. The CDR3 nucleotides read TGTGCCAGCAGTTCCGGGGGGCGTCGTGAGGCCACTGAAGCTTTCTTT.

The chain recombines TRBV6-5 with TRBJ1-3; D is possibly TRBD1 (6 bases). CDR1 and CDR2 from the germline V gene are MNHEY and SVGAGI. The V and J ends lost 8 bases and 3 bases respectively, with 17 bases between them. The CDR3 length is 15 residues. The CDR3 loop reads CASARQDRFGNTIYF. CDR3 nucleotide sequence: TGTGCCAGCGCACGACAGGACCGATTTGGAAACACCATATATTTT.

The chain employs TRBV29-1 and TRBJ1-6; D unresolved. The germline gives CDR1 SQVTM, CDR2 ANQGSEA. The germline V and J ends were trimmed by 7 bases and 1 base, with 8 bases remaining between them. The CDR3 length is 13 residues. CDR3 sequence (DNA): TGCAGCGCCCGGGGTTCCTATAATTCACCCCTCCACTTT. It encodes CSARGSYNSPLHF.

This chain's CDR3 is CATSRDTTGSAGNTIYF. For the CDR3, the DNA is TGTGCCACCAGCAGAGATACCACAGGGTCGGCTGGAAACACCATATATTTT. The gene calls are TRBV15 and TRBJ1-3; weak D call: TRBD1 (6 bases). CDR3 size: 17 residues. V lost 0 bases and J 2 bases, leaving 14 bases between the germline ends. Germline V CDR1 and CDR2: LNHNV, YYDKDF (reference sequence).

The rearrangement uses TRBV15 and TRBJ2-2, with D maybe TRBD2 (5 bases). In germline, CDR1 is LNHNV, CDR2 YYDKDF (reference sequence). CDR3 length equals 15 residues. Trimming shortened V by 4 bases and J by 2 bases, and 11 bases separated the two germline ends. CDR3 in amino acids: CATSNLGSNTGELFF. The CDR3 DNA sequence: TGTGCCACCAGCAATTTGGGGAGCAACACCGGGGAGCTGTTTTTT.